This T cell receptor beta chain was captured by sequencing in a study of high-grade serous ovarian cancer treatment subgroups. Study-wide points: Tumors within one patient showed repertoire similarity of roughly 0.11 to 0.8.

Tumor tissue was taken before any definitive surgery or chemotherapy was given. The CDR3 covers 9 residues. A word on this clone: Its antigen is as yet unknown.

This table comes from immunoSEQ multiplex PCR, and its TCRdb copy is limited to in-frame clones, with some not included. Of just over 35,000 clones in the sample, 79% were seen once. Sequenced sample: tumor tissue. The chain is built from TRBV21-1 and TRBJ2-7. TRBV21-1 represents a pseudogene. This receptor was obtained from a human donor with high-grade serous ovarian cancer. The CDR3 sequence is CAPHHEQYF. DNA for the CDR3: TGTGCTCCCCACCACGAGCAGTACTTC.